One sample yielded the 27 T cell receptor beta chains listed below, sequenced in a study of cytomegalovirus exposure and HLA in healthy donors. The PCR ran on 60 Vbeta and 13 Jbeta primers. Profiling relied on immunoSEQ multiplex PCR, and the TCRdb table lists in-frame clones only, not all of them. The repertoire has some 56,000 clones, under 90% of them found once; the top ten carry approximately 3.6%. The sample comprised PBMCs. Source of these receptors: a woman between 40 and 50 years old in good health and CMV-seronegative.

This rearrangement joins TRBV5-4 to TRBJ1-4, with no clear D. The CDR3 has 17 amino acids. V lost 0 bases and J lost 1, with 13 bases in between. Germline CDR1 and CDR2: SGHNT and YYREEE (reference sequence). The CDR3 DNA reads TGTGCCAGCAGCTTGGGAATCGGGGTGAGAACTAATGAAAAACTGTTTTTT. Encoded protein: CASSLGIGVRTNEKLFF.

Comments on this clone: The CDR3 does not end in the conserved phenylalanine or tryptophan, so this is likely a read error. V usage is TRBV14 and J usage is TRBJ1-2; the D is unclear. This CDR3 is 16 amino acids long. CDR1 and CDR2 from the germline V gene are SGHDN and FVKESK. Trimming took 4 bases from V and 0 from J, leaving 15 bases between them. The CDR3 spells CASSPVDGRANYGYTL. The CDR3 DNA is TGTGCCAGCAGCCCTGTTGACGGGAGGGCTAACTATGGCTACACCCTC.

The chain employs TRBV28 and TRBJ2-1; a weak D match, TRBD1 (5 bases). V lost 5 bases, J lost 7 bases, and 15 bases lay in between. Germline values: CDR1 MDHEN, CDR2 SYDVKM. CDR3 length: 14 amino acids. The CDR3 is CASSRQGSWNEQFF. In DNA, the CDR3 is TGTGCCAGCAGTAGGCAGGGTTCTTGGAATGAGCAGTTCTTC.

The V call is TRBV7-9, the J call TRBJ1-5; TRBD1 matches 9 bases. Trimming cost V 5 bases and J 6 bases; bases outside gene matches: 11. The CDR3 spans 16 residues. Per the germline V gene, CDR1 is SEHNR and CDR2 is FQNEAQ (reference sequence). DNA for the CDR3: TGTGCCAGCAGCAAGTCCGGGACAGGGTTTCGTCAGCCCCAGCATTTT. This sequence encodes CASSKSGTGFRQPQHF.

V is TRBV9 and J is TRBJ1-4; 8 bases are a match to TRBD1. The CDR3 has 15 residues. CDR1 is SGDLS, CDR2 YYNGEE, per germline. V shed 0 bases, J shed 7 bases, and the junction held 5 bases outside the gene matches. The CDR3: CASSVGSGGVEKLFF. In DNA, the CDR3 is TGTGCCAGCAGCGTAGGGTCAGGGGGCGTTGAAAAACTGTTTTTT.

The V gene is TRBV4-2, the J gene TRBJ2-7, with 12 bases that match TRBD2. Trimming took 4 bases from V and 1 from J; bases not matched to a gene: 8. The CDR3 runs 17 residues. The germline gives CDR1 LGHNA, CDR2 YNFKEQ. The CDR3 region has the DNA TGTGCCAGCAGCCGCTCGACTAGCGGGAGTGATTCCTACGAGCAGTACTTC. Amino acids: CASSRSTSGSDSYEQYF.

This chain connects TRBV10-3 to TRBJ2-7; TRBD1 agrees at 10 bases. V was pared by 7 bases and J by 3 bases, with 6 bases of the junction left unmatched. CDR3 length: 14 residues. From germline, CDR1 is ENHRY and CDR2 SYGVKD. The CDR3 protein is CAITATGGNYEQYF. The DNA of the CDR3 is TGTGCCATCACCGCGACAGGGGGCAACTACGAGCAGTACTTC.

V and J are TRBV6-6 and TRBJ1-1; D call uncertain. The germline V and J ends were trimmed by 5 bases and 0 bases, with 4 bases remaining between them. CDR3 size: 12 residues. CDR1 MNHNY and CDR2 SVGAGI come from the germline V gene (reference sequence). CDR3 in amino acids: CASSRLNTEAFF. The CDR3, as DNA: TGTGCCAGCAGTCGTCTGAACACTGAAGCTTTCTTT.

This chain connects TRBV5-4 to TRBJ1-1; D gene unclear. Germline V CDR1 and CDR2: SGHNT, YYREEE (reference sequence). The V end lost 4 bases, the J end lost 0 bases, and 10 bases lay between the germline ends. This CDR3 has 14 amino acids. CDR3 bases: TGTGCCAGCAGCCCCGGGAGAATGAACACTGAAGCTTTCTTT. Translation gives CASSPGRMNTEAFF.

This chain links TRBV4-2 with TRBJ2-1, with TRBD2 matching over 8 bases. Germline V gene data show CDR1 as LGHNA and CDR2 as YNFKEQ. V trimming: 2 bases; J trimming: 10 bases; junction bases outside the gene matches: 7. This CDR3 contains 14 residues. The CDR3 reads CASSQHSTGGEQFF. Written as DNA, the CDR3 is TGTGCCAGCAGCCAACATTCGACGGGGGGGGAGCAGTTCTTC.

V and J are TRBV5-1 and TRBJ2-7; maybe TRBD2 (5 bases). Germline V CDR1 and CDR2: SGHRS, YFSETQ. The CDR3 is 17 residues long. Trimming took off 0 bases at V and 0 bases at J, with 16 bases between the two ends. CDR3 bases: TGCGCCAGCAGCTTGGGCCATTCGGGATGGAACTCCTACGAGCAGTACTTC. This encodes CASSLGHSGWNSYEQYF.

The CDR3 DNA reads as TGCGCCAGCGCAGGGTCAGTAGGGTACTCCTACAATGAGCAGTTCTTC. Its translation is CASAGSVGYSYNEQFF. The chain couples TRBV10-1 to TRBJ2-1; D is possibly TRBD1 (5 bases). The CDR3 sequence is 16 residues long. V lost 8 bases and J lost 0, with 17 bases in between. Germline V gene lookup returns CDR1 WNHNN and CDR2 SYGVQD (reference sequence).

This chain joins TRBV29-1 and TRBJ2-5; 9 bases align to TRBD2. V trimming: 5 bases; J trimming: 5 bases; junction bases outside the gene matches: 12. Per the germline V gene, CDR1 is SQVTM and CDR2 is ANQGSEA. The CDR3 length is 15 residues. The CDR3 region is CSVSQTSGGGETQYF. The CDR3 DNA is TGCAGCGTTTCTCAGACTAGCGGAGGGGGGGAGACCCAGTACTTC.

The rearrangement uses TRBV7-9 and TRBJ2-5; possibly TRBD1 for D (6 bases). The length of the CDR3 is 14 residues. Trimming removed 0 bases from V and 5 bases from J, with 10 bases in between. The germline CDR1 and CDR2 sequences are SEHNR and FQNEAQ (reference sequence). The CDR3 DNA follows: TGTGCCAGCAGCTTAGCTGGGGGCGGGGAGACCCAGTACTTC. Translated: CASSLAGGGETQYF.

The gene calls are TRBV2 and TRBJ2-1; D possibly corresponds to TRBD1 (5 bases). Deletions cut 6 bases from V and 5 bases from J, with 5 bases between. CDR3 length: 11 residues. The germline CDR1 and CDR2 sequences are SNHLY and FYNNEI. The CDR3 region is CASSRDNEQFF. The CDR3, as DNA: TGTGCCAGCAGCAGGGACAATGAGCAGTTCTTC.

V is TRBV10-3 and J is TRBJ2-1; TRBD2 matches at 7 bases. The CDR3 runs to 15 residues. Germline CDR1 is ENHRY and CDR2 is SYGVKD. V was pared by 2 bases and J by 6 bases, with 7 bases of the junction left unmatched. The CDR3 region has the DNA TGTGCCATCAGTGAGGGGCTAGCGGAACCCAATGAGCAGTTCTTC. This codes for CAISEGLAEPNEQFF.

The chain links TRBV28 to TRBJ1-5, with 9 bases fitting TRBD1. The V and J ends lost 4 bases and 1 base, in that order; junction bases with no gene match: 5. Germline CDR1 MDHEN, CDR2 SYDVKM. This CDR3 is built from 16 residues. CDR3 nucleotide sequence: TGTGCCAGCAGTTCCCCGGGACAGGGAAGCAATCAGCCCCAGCATTTT. Amino acids: CASSSPGQGSNQPQHF.

In this sample, this clone turned up once. The chain joins TRBV28 to TRBJ1-2; 10 nucleotides line up with TRBD1. The ends lost 3 bases at V and 3 bases at J; junction bases unmatched: 4. CDR3 length: 15 amino acids. The germline V gene has CDR1 MDHEN and CDR2 SYDVKM. CDR3 DNA sequence: TGTGCCAGCAGTTTCCTCGGGACAGGGGACTATGGCTACACCTTC. It encodes CASSFLGTGDYGYTF.

This clone came up a few times. Other DNA sequences of this sample code for an identical CDR3. The chain carries TRBV6-1 and TRBJ1-2; 8 bases match TRBD1. The germline V gene has CDR1 MNHNS and CDR2 SASEGT. The CDR3 loop spans 14 amino acids. V gave up 3 bases and J gave up 3 bases; unmatched junction bases: 3. The CDR3 bases are TGTGCCAGCAGTGAGCAGGGGGCTTACTATGGCTACACCTTC. Its protein is CASSEQGAYYGYTF.

The chain recombines TRBV19 with TRBJ2-2; D may be TRBD1 (6 bases). V was clipped by 2 bases and J by 6 bases, with 7 bases between them. Looked up from germline, CDR1 is LNHDA and CDR2 is SQIVND (reference sequence). The CDR3 sequence is 13 residues long. The CDR3 bases are TGTGCCAGTAGTATAACAGGGCCCGGGGAGCTGTTTTTT. Protein product: CASSITGPGELFF.

The rearrangement joins TRBV29-1 to TRBJ2-6, with 13 bases fitting TRBD2. The CDR3 runs to 16 residues. The V gene end was trimmed by 6 bases and the J gene end by 1 base; junction bases not matched to a gene: 3. CDR1 and CDR2 from the germline V gene are SQVTM and ANQGSEA. CDR3 in DNA: TGCAGCGTACGACTAGCGGGAGGATCTGGGGCCAACGTCCTGACTTTC. This encodes CSVRLAGGSGANVLTF.

The chain joins TRBV19 to TRBJ1-1; 7 bases line up with TRBD1. The CDR3 is made up of 14 amino acids. Germline CDR1 is LNHDA and CDR2 is SQIVND (reference sequence). Germline trimming cut 11 bases from V and 1 base from J; bases unmatched to any gene: 10. Written as DNA, the CDR3 is TGTGCCTCAAAGGGGGGACAGTCGAACACTGAAGCTTTCTTT. Protein product: CASKGGQSNTEAFF.

This chain uses TRBV19 with TRBJ2-7; 9 positions match TRBD2. The V gene's germline CDR1 is LNHDA and CDR2 SQIVND (reference sequence). V shed 5 bases and J 2 bases; nucleotides not matched to a gene: 4. The CDR3 length is 14 residues. The CDR3 DNA reads TGTGCCAGTAGTTCCCAGCGGGGGGCCTACGAGCAGTACTTC. Translated, it gives CASSSQRGAYEQYF.

The rearrangement links TRBV28 to TRBJ2-7, with 9 bases identical to TRBD1. This CDR3 spans 14 amino acids. V lost 8 bases to trimming and J lost 4 bases; unmatched junction nucleotides: 9. CDR1 and CDR2 (germline): MDHEN, SYDVKM. The CDR3 DNA sequence: TGTGCCAGCGGGACCGGGACAGGGCTTTACGAGCAGTACTTC. Translated: CASGTGTGLYEQYF.

On this clone itself: At the DNA level, this CDR3 is encoded by other sequences in the same sample as well. V is TRBV9 and J is TRBJ2-7; 11 nucleotides agree with TRBD2. The trim removed 4 bases at V and 4 bases at J, leaving 4 bases unmatched. Germline V gene data show CDR1 as SGDLS and CDR2 as YYNGEE. The CDR3 totals 14 residues. In nucleotides, the CDR3 is TGTGCCAGCAGCCCCCGACTAGCGGGATACGAGCAGTACTTC. Protein sequence: CASSPRLAGYEQYF.

V is TRBV6-6 and J is TRBJ2-1, with 7 bases matching TRBD2. The CDR3 sequence is 12 residues long. Germline V gene lookup returns CDR1 MNHNY and CDR2 SVGAGI (reference sequence). With V trimmed by 5 bases and J by 10 bases, 5 bases remained unmatched. CDR3 in DNA: TGTGCCAGCAGTCGGGGACTACAAGAGCAGTTCTTC. Its translation: CASSRGLQEQFF.

The V gene is TRBV14, the J gene TRBJ1-1, with 10 bases fitting TRBD1. CDR1 and CDR2 (germline): SGHDN, FVKESK. The V gene end was trimmed by 4 bases and the J gene end by 6 bases; junction bases not matched to a gene: 8. This CDR3 contains 15 residues. The CDR3 sequence is CASSPLGQGFSEAFF. The CDR3 DNA reads TGTGCCAGCAGCCCCCTGGGACAGGGGTTTTCTGAAGCTTTCTTT.